The entry that follows covers one TCR beta chain sequence. These data belong to a study of blood T cells in healthy people across ages. A second PCR, run for about 7 to 12 cycles, used a sample-barcoded 5' primer plus a J-beta primer mix. Paired-end reads containing CDR3 totaled no fewer than 2.5 million for each sample. MiXCR, run by TCRdb on the 5' RACE reads, gives a single entry per CDR3 protein. The top ten hold about a tenth of the sample, which has about 930,000 distinct CDR3 sequences, roughly 28% seen once. Total RNA was isolated from each sample in quantities of at least 6 micrograms. Trimming pared 2 bases from V and 0 bases from J, leaving 9 bases between. From germline, CDR1 is LGHNA and CDR2 YNFKEQ. The CDR3 is made up of 15 amino acids. These same data were also listed under a study on T cells of mothers and their children.

The chain carries TRBV4-2 and TRBJ2-3; D may be TRBD2 (6 bases). This TCR was recovered from a woman between 35 and 50 years old in good health. The sequenced sample was blood. The CDR3 region is CASSQTGRSTDTQYF. CDR3 sequence (DNA): TGTGCCAGCAGCCAAACGGGGAGGAGCACAGATACGCAGTATTTT.